The source of this T cell receptor beta chain is a study of shared clonotypes between healthy human individuals. This clone showed up just a few times. Per the authors' pipeline: As immunoSEQ supplied junction-only sequences (without quality scores), filtering differed. Profiled with immunoSEQ multiplex PCR; TCRdb holds only in-frame clones, not every one. D and trimming were read from the DNA, whereas the V and J calls and clone size are those reported in that table. In the table there are around 510,000 clones, around three quarters of which are singletons. Germline CDR1 SQVTM, CDR2 ANQGSEA. V gave up 4 bases and J gave up 2 bases, with 9 bases separating them. There are 12 residues in the CDR3. Donors were healthy HIV-negative adults without recently reported acute infections or vaccinations. The unsorted samples had around 100 million PBMCs used for genomic DNA.

The sequenced sample consisted of PBMCs. The clonotype comes from a woman aged 40 to 50 in good health. Some clones in this sample may be carry-over from other donors' samples. The chain employs TRBV29-1 and TRBJ2-7, with D perhaps TRBD1 or TRBD2 (5 bases each). CDR3 loop: CSVGGTPYEQYF. The DNA of the CDR3 is TGCAGCGTTGGGGGGACCCCCTACGAGCAGTACTTC.